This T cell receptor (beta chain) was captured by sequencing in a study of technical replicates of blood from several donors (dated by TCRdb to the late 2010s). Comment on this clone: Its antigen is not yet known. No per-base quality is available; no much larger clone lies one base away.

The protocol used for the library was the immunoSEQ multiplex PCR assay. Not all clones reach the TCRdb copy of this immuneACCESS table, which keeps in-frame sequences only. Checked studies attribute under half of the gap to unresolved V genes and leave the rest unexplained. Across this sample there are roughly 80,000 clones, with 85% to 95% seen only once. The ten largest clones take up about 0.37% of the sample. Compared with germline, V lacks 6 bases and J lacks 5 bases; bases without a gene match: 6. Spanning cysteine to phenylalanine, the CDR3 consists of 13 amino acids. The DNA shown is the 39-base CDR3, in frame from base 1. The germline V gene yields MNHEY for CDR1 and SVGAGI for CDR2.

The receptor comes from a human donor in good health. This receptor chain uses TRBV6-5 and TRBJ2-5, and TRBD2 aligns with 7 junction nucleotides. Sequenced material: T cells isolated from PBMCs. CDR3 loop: CASSPGGLETQYF. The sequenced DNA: TGTGCCAGCAGCCCGGGGGGACTTGAGACCCAGTACTTC.